The 31 T cell receptor beta chains in this list originate from one sample, sequenced in a study of cytomegalovirus exposure and HLA in healthy donors. The table came from immunoSEQ multiplex PCR; TCRdb's copy has only in-frame clones and leaves some out. The profile shows about 150,000 clones, 86% of them singletons. Material for sequencing was PBMCs. Receptor source: a young man in good health and CMV-seropositive.

This clone occurred a few times. In nucleotides, the CDR3 is TGTGCCAGCAGCCCCAGGACAGGGGCGGGAAACATTCAGTACTTC. Translated, it gives CASSPRTGAGNIQYF. This chain joins TRBV7-2 and TRBJ2-4; TRBD1 aligns across 9 bases. Germline V gene data show CDR1 as SGHTA and CDR2 as FQGNSA. The CDR3 covers 15 residues. V trimming: 5 bases; J trimming: 6 bases; junction bases outside the gene matches: 8.

J is TRBJ2-3 and V is TRBV7-2; 8 bases are shared with TRBD2. V was clipped by 6 bases and J by 6 bases; unmatched bases: 14. Germline V gene lookup returns CDR1 SGHTA and CDR2 FQGNSA. The CDR3 is made up of 16 amino acids. The CDR3 loop is CASRQDQGLGLDTQYF. CDR3 nucleotide sequence: TGTGCCAGCAGACAAGACCAGGGACTAGGCCTGGATACGCAGTATTTT.

This clone was picked up one time. The chain is built from TRBV7-2 and TRBJ1-6; D is uncertain. Germline CDR1 and CDR2: SGHTA and FQGNSA. V lost 2 bases and J 0 bases, leaving 14 bases between the germline ends. This CDR3 has 18 residues. DNA for the CDR3: TGTGCCAGCAGCTTATACGGCGGCTTTAGCTCCTATAATTCACCCCTCCACTTT. It specifies CASSLYGGFSSYNSPLHF.

This chain uses TRBV7-2 with TRBJ2-1; 9 bases fit TRBD1. V trimming: 4 bases; J trimming: 2 bases; junction bases outside the gene matches: 3. The CDR3 has 15 residues. Germline CDR1 reads SGHTA; CDR2 reads FQGNSA. In DNA form, the CDR3 reads TGTGCCAGCAGCTATAGACAGGGGGCCTACAATGAGCAGTTCTTC. It yields the protein CASSYRQGAYNEQFF.

The V gene is TRBV27, the J gene TRBJ2-7, with 8 positions matching TRBD2. Germline V gives CDR1 MNHEY, CDR2 SMNVEV (reference sequence). V lost 5 bases to trimming and J lost 1 base; unmatched junction nucleotides: 10. This CDR3 contains 16 residues. Written as DNA, the CDR3 is TGTGCCAGCAGTGCCCCCCGGGCTAGCGGGTCCTACGAGCAGTACTTC. This codes for CASSAPRASGSYEQYF.

V gene TRBV6-5 combines with J gene TRBJ2-2; D is undetermined. The CDR3 is 13 residues long. Looked up from germline, CDR1 is MNHEY and CDR2 is SVGAGI. V was clipped by 3 bases and J by 8 bases, with 10 bases between them. CDR3: CASSYERRGELFF. The CDR3 bases are TGTGCCAGCAGTTATGAGCGAAGAGGGGAGCTGTTTTTT.

This sequence joins TRBV15 and TRBJ2-1; tentative D call: TRBD1 (6 bases). The ends were cut back, 1 base at V and 0 bases at J, with 10 bases in the middle. The CDR3 length is 16 residues. The germline CDR1 and CDR2 sequences are LNHNV and YYDKDF (reference sequence). CDR3 nucleotides: TGTGCCACCAGCAGAGGCAGGGGTGGCTCCTACAATGAGCAGTTCTTC. Translated: CATSRGRGGSYNEQFF.

The CDR3 region has the DNA TGTGCCATCTGGGGGGCGGGGGCAAGCTCCTACGAGCAGTACTTC. Translation gives CAIWGAGASSYEQYF. This chain connects TRBV10-3 to TRBJ2-7; D perhaps matches TRBD2 (7 bases). Germline loops: CDR1 ENHRY, CDR2 SYGVKD. V lost 8 bases to trimming and J lost 0 bases, with 17 bases between them. The CDR3 runs 15 residues.

The chain carries TRBV11-2 and TRBJ1-2, with D uncertain. The CDR3 runs to 13 residues. Germline V lookup: CDR1 SGHAT, CDR2 FQNNGV. Trimming pared 4 bases from V and 8 bases from J, leaving 14 bases between. The CDR3 DNA reads TGTGCCAGCAGCTCCGACGCTAGGTGGGGCTACACCTTC. This codes for CASSSDARWGYTF.

The V call is TRBV27, the J call TRBJ1-1, with D possibly being TRBD1 (6 bases). Germline CDR1 and CDR2: MNHEY and SMNVEV (reference sequence). CDR3 size: 15 residues. The germline V and J ends were trimmed by 6 bases and 2 bases, with 16 bases remaining between them. DNA for the CDR3: TGTGCCAGCAGCCCAGGACAGAAGATTAACACTGAAGCTTTCTTT. It translates to CASSPGQKINTEAFF.

V gene TRBV4-3 combines with J gene TRBJ2-1; maybe TRBD2 (6 bases). Deletions cut 1 base from V and 2 bases from J, with 12 bases between. The V gene's germline CDR1 is LGHNA and CDR2 YSLEER. The CDR3 extends over 16 amino acids. The CDR3 sequence is CASSQATGDAYNEQFF. DNA of the CDR3: TGCGCCAGCAGCCAAGCAACGGGGGACGCCTACAATGAGCAGTTCTTC.

The rearrangement uses TRBV7-9 and TRBJ2-7; 11 bases are a match to TRBD2. The V gene end was trimmed by 1 base and the J gene end by 7 bases; junction bases not matched to a gene: 6. The CDR3 has 15 residues. Germline V gene data show CDR1 as SEHNR and CDR2 as FQNEAQ (reference sequence). CDR3 amino acids: CASSLGSGGAKEQYF. The CDR3 DNA reads TGTGCCAGCAGCTTAGGTAGCGGGGGGGCCAAAGAGCAGTACTTC.

The CDR3 bases are TGTGCCAGCAGCTTATTTTCTAGCGGGGTTAATGAGCAGTTCTTC. Amino acids: CASSLFSSGVNEQFF. The rearrangement joins TRBV11-2 to TRBJ2-1, with 9 bases matching TRBD2. The CDR3 spans 15 residues. Germline-derived CDR1 and CDR2 are SGHAT and FQNNGV. The junction had 6 bases not matched to a gene; V was cut back by 2 bases and J by 7 bases.

The genes are TRBV29-1 and TRBJ2-7, with 10 bases identical to TRBD1. The germline V gene has CDR1 SQVTM and CDR2 ANQGSEA. Trimming took 0 bases from V and 4 from J; bases not matched to a gene: 6. CDR3 size: 15 residues. CDR3 DNA: TGCAGCGTTGAAGATCTCAGACAGGGGGCTTACGAGCAGTACTTC. Encoded protein: CSVEDLRQGAYEQYF.

The V call is TRBV5-8, the J call TRBJ1-1, with D uncertain. In germline, CDR1 is SGHTS, CDR2 YDEGEE. V lost 6 bases to trimming and J lost 0 bases, with 9 bases between them. This CDR3 comprises 13 residues. The CDR3 here is CASITTLNTEAFF. The CDR3, as DNA: TGTGCCAGCATCACAACCCTGAACACTGAAGCTTTCTTT.

The rearrangement links TRBV27 to TRBJ1-4; 7 nucleotides agree with TRBD1. The germline CDR1 and CDR2 sequences are MNHEY and SMNVEV (reference sequence). V was pared by 4 bases and J by 0 bases, with 5 bases of the junction left unmatched. The CDR3 sequence is 16 residues long. The CDR3 DNA is TGTGCCAGCAGTTGGGGACAGACCACAACTAATGAAAAACTGTTTTTT. Translating it yields CASSWGQTTTNEKLFF.

CDR3 residues: CASREGTGTSQPQHF. The CDR3 region has the DNA TGTGCCAGTAGGGAGGGGACAGGGACAAGTCAGCCCCAGCATTTT. V usage is TRBV19 and J usage is TRBJ1-5, with 9 bases aligning to TRBD1. Germline assignment: CDR1 LNHDA and CDR2 SQIVND (reference sequence). This CDR3 has 15 residues. The junction had 9 bases not matched to a gene; V was cut back by 6 bases and J by 6 bases. The entire variable domain, with the rest obtained from reference TRBV19 and TRBJ1-5, is as follows: DGGITQSPKYLFRKEGQNVTLSCEQNLNHDAMYWYRQDPGQGLRLIYYSQIVNDFQKGDIAEGYSVSREKKESFPLTVTSAQKNPTAFYLCASREGTGTSQPQHFGDGTRLSIL.

The chain is built from TRBV5-4 and TRBJ2-1, with D perhaps TRBD2 (5 bases). The CDR3 runs 14 residues. Germline assignment: CDR1 SGHNT and CDR2 YYREEE (reference sequence). Trimming removed 0 bases at V and 4 bases at J, with 8 bases between. The CDR3 DNA sequence: TGTGCCAGCAGCTTGGGAGGGTCGTACAATGAGCAGTTCTTC. Its protein product is CASSLGGSYNEQFF.

J is TRBJ2-7 and V is TRBV6-5; tentative D call: TRBD1 (5 bases). Germline V lookup: CDR1 MNHEY, CDR2 SVGAGI. V lost 0 bases, J lost 4 bases, and 16 bases lay in between. This CDR3 has 16 residues. This CDR3 reads CASSYSIGVGTYEQYF. The CDR3 bases are TGTGCCAGCAGTTACTCGATAGGGGTAGGAACTTACGAGCAGTACTTC.

The table lists this clone with a count of one. The chain couples TRBV11-3 to TRBJ1-5; D may be TRBD1 (5 bases). This CDR3 is built from 16 residues. From germline, CDR1 is SGHNT and CDR2 YENEEA. V was shortened by 5 bases and J by 0 bases, with 14 bases between the two germline ends. CDR3 DNA sequence: TGTGCCAGCAGCCCGGCGGGGCTTTATAGCAATCAGCCCCAGCATTTT. This sequence encodes CASSPAGLYSNQPQHF.

The gene calls are TRBV27 and TRBJ2-7; D perhaps matches TRBD2 (6 bases). The CDR3 spans 13 residues. With 8 bases removed from V and 3 bases from J, the gap between germline ends came to 14 bases. Germline CDR1 reads MNHEY; CDR2 reads SMNVEV (reference sequence). Here the CDR3 reads CASRRGLSYEQYF. The CDR3, as DNA: TGTGCCAGCCGTCGCGGACTAAGCTACGAGCAGTACTTC.

V is TRBV6-5 and J is TRBJ2-7, with 10 bases fitting TRBD2. Germline lookup yields CDR1 MNHEY and CDR2 SVGAGI. CDR3 length: 13 amino acids. Unmatched junction bases numbered 9, after V lost 10 bases and J lost 6 bases. The CDR3 DNA follows: TGTGCCACCCGTAGCGGGGGGCAGTTCGAGCAGTACTTC. Translation: CATRSGGQFEQYF.

The J gene is TRBJ2-7, the V gene TRBV27; 7 bases map to TRBD1. Looked up from germline, CDR1 is MNHEY and CDR2 is SMNVEV (reference sequence). V lost 6 bases, J lost 4 bases, and 9 bases stayed unmatched. The CDR3 has 14 residues. The CDR3 loop reads CASSTRTGSYEQYF. The CDR3 DNA reads as TGTGCCAGCAGCACGAGGACAGGTAGTTACGAGCAGTACTTC.

The V gene is TRBV7-3, the J gene TRBJ2-1; TRBD1 agrees at 8 bases. J lost 16 bases, V lost 8 bases, and 10 bases had no gene match. This CDR3 contains 11 residues. Germline V gene sequence: CDR1 SGHTA, CDR2 FQGTGA. The CDR3 spells CASEGQGQLFF. The CDR3 bases are TGTGCCAGCGAAGGACAGGGCCAACTATTCTTC.

The chain links TRBV5-1 to TRBJ2-2, with 9 positions matching TRBD1. Per the germline V gene, CDR1 is SGHRS and CDR2 is YFSETQ. CDR3 length: 17 residues. V lost 5 bases to trimming and J lost 6 bases; unmatched junction nucleotides: 14. The CDR3 DNA reads as TGCGCCAGCAGTCTGGGACAGGGCGGGATTTTTTCCGGGGAGCTGTTTTTT. This sequence encodes CASSLGQGGIFSGELFF.

The J gene is TRBJ2-5, the V gene TRBV20-1; no clear D gene. CDR1 DFQATT and CDR2 SNEGSKA come from the germline V gene (reference sequence). The CDR3 is made up of 11 amino acids. V shed 3 bases and J shed 4 bases, with 6 bases lying between them. The CDR3 DNA sequence: TGCAGTGCTAGCTATGGAGAGACCCAGTACTTC. This sequence encodes CSASYGETQYF.

The chain combines TRBV7-7 with TRBJ2-7, with TRBD1 matching 7 bases. This CDR3 has 15 amino acids. The trim removed 1 base at V and 6 bases at J, leaving 9 bases unmatched. Germline CDR1 SSHAT, CDR2 FNYEAQ (reference sequence). The CDR3 reads CASSLVSPTGVEQYF. In nucleotides, the CDR3 is TGTGCCAGCAGCTTAGTTTCCCCTACAGGGGTCGAGCAGTACTTC.

The count of this clone is one. A read error may be the cause here, since a much bigger clone is one base away. The genes are TRBV5-1 and TRBJ1-5; 7 nucleotides align to TRBD1. V was clipped by 0 bases and J by 2 bases; unmatched bases: 2. The germline V gene encodes CDR1 SGHRS and CDR2 YFSETQ. The CDR3 has 15 residues. DNA for the CDR3: TGCGCCAGCAGCTTGGGAACAGGGGGCAATCAGCCCCAGCATTTT. Translated: CASSLGTGGNQPQHF.

The chain joins TRBV10-3 to TRBJ2-7; D remains unclear. CDR1 is ENHRY, CDR2 SYGVKD, per germline. The CDR3 has 13 residues. The germline V and J ends were trimmed by 3 bases and 6 bases, with 12 bases remaining between them. CDR3 bases: TGTGCCATCAGTGACTTTGGCCCTCCCGAGCAGTACTTC. It codes for CAISDFGPPEQYF.

V gene TRBV7-2 combines with J gene TRBJ2-5, with TRBD1 matching 7 bases. Germline values: CDR1 SGHTA, CDR2 FQGNSA. CDR3 length equals 14 residues. V gave up 3 bases and J gave up 0 bases; unmatched junction bases: 1. The CDR3 is CASSLGQYQETQYF. CDR3 DNA: TGTGCCAGCAGCTTGGGACAGTACCAAGAGACCCAGTACTTC.

The CDR3 DNA follows: TGTGCTAGTGGTTCCGTTCCGGGCACTGAAGCTTTCTTT. Residues: CASGSVPGTEAFF. The rearrangement joins TRBV12-5 to TRBJ1-1; D uncertain. The CDR3 contains 13 residues. V lost 4 bases to trimming and J lost 4 bases, with 10 bases between them. Germline-derived CDR1 and CDR2 are LGHNT and FRNRAP. The complete variable domain, with remaining parts taken from reference TRBV12-5 and TRBJ1-1, reads DARVTQTPRHKVTEMGQEVTMRCQPILGHNTVFWYRQTMMQGLELLAYFRNRAPLDDSGMPKDRFSAEMPDATLATLKIQPSEPRDSAVYFCASGSVPGTEAFFGQGTRLTVV.